Reported below is one T cell receptor beta chain. The record originates from a study of shared clonotypes between healthy human individuals. The deep-level immunoSEQ assay was used. In the authors' methods: Filtering differed since immunoSEQ provided only junctions, with no quality scores. Libraries were prepared by immunoSEQ multiplex PCR; TCRdb keeps only in-frame clonotypes and omits some of them. V and J calls and clone size are those listed in that table; D and trimming were worked out from the DNA. The sample carries about 2,100,000 clones, 93% recorded once. CD45RO-negative CD8 cells positively selected for CCR7 made up the naive population, which excluded terminally differentiated effector memory CD45RA+ cells. The donors were all Caucasian adults (living in Nashville, Tennessee). V lost 6 bases to trimming and J lost 4 bases, with 12 bases between them. Germline CDR1 reads MNHEY; CDR2 reads SMNVEV (reference sequence). The CDR3 extends over 14 amino acids.

Sequenced sample: naive CD8+ T cells from PBMCs. The clonotype comes from a man younger than 30 in good health. Some clones in this sample may be carry-over from other donors' samples. The rearrangement uses TRBV27 and TRBJ1-4; unclear D gene. The CDR3 DNA sequence: TGTGCCAGCAGCGAACGGATGGGTAATGAAAAACTGTTTTTT. Protein product: CASSERMGNEKLFF. Supplemented by reference TRBV27 and TRBJ1-4, the full variable domain reads EAQVTQNPRYLITVTGKKLTVTCSQNMNHEYMSWYRQDPGLGLRQIYYSMNVEVTDKGDVPEGYKVSRKEKRNFPLILESPSPNQTSLYFCASSERMGNEKLFFGSGTQLSVL.